Below, one TCR beta chain is given with its context. Its target is not known. This record comes from a study of shared clonotypes between healthy human individuals. Study outcomes and limitations: Richness estimates generally favored naive over memory subsets.

Measured with immunoSEQ multiplex PCR; TCRdb has only the in-frame clones, and not every one. The top ten clones hold roughly 1.8% of a sample with around 1.9 million clones, approximately 94% of them seen once. CD45RO-negative, CCR7-positively selected cells formed the naive CD8 fraction, excluding terminally differentiated effector memory CD45RA+ cells. The clonotype comes from a man younger than 35 in good health. Some clones in this sample may be carry-over from other donors' samples. The sequenced sample was naive CD8+ T cells from PBMCs.

CDR3 DNA: TGTGCCAGCACCCCAGGGGGGCCCCCCTACGAGCAGTACTTC. This codes for CASTPGGPPYEQYF. The chain links TRBV27 to TRBJ2-7, with D tentatively TRBD1 (7 bases). The CDR3 consists of 14 residues. The germline V gene encodes CDR1 MNHEY and CDR2 SMNVEV (reference sequence). Deletions cut 7 bases from V and 2 bases from J, with 15 bases between.